The 32 T cell receptor beta chains below were found in one sample sequenced in a study of CD8+ T cells in alopecia areata. The sequencing template was cDNA reverse transcribed from extracted RNA. TCRdb's table, derived via immunoSEQ multiplex PCR, lists solely in-frame clones and lacks some. The table has about 210,000 clones, around three fifths seen once. The treatment: oral pan-JAK inhibitor, 5-10 mg twice daily. Source: CD4+ T cells sorted from blood, taken at week 4, from a patient treated with tofacitinib. All receptors come from a human donor with alopecia areata.

The V gene is TRBV30, the J gene TRBJ2-7, with 9 bases identical to TRBD1. V shed 4 bases, J shed 3 bases, and the junction held 1 base outside the gene matches. In germline, CDR1 is GTSNPN, CDR2 SVGIG (reference sequence). The CDR3 extends over 12 amino acids. CDR3 nucleotide sequence: TGTGCCTGGAAGGACAGGGGCTACGAGCAGTACTTC. Protein sequence: CAWKDRGYEQYF. Together with reference TRBV30 and TRBJ2-7, the CDR3 gives the full variable domain: SQTIHQWPATLVQPVGSPLSLECTVEGTSNPNLYWYRQAAGRGLQLLFYSVGIGQISSEVPQNLSASRPQDRQFILSSKKLLLSDSGFYLCAWKDRGYEQYFGPGTRLTVT.

Concerning this clone itself: The identical CDR3 is also encoded by other nucleotide sequences in the sample. This chain uses TRBV6-1 with TRBJ1-5, with D possibly being TRBD1 (5 bases). Trimming took off 5 bases at V and 4 bases at J, with 9 bases between the two ends. The germline V gene has CDR1 MNHNS and CDR2 SASEGT. The CDR3 consists of 13 residues. The CDR3 bases are TGTGCCAGCAGTTGGGACGGGAATCAGCCCCAGCATTTT. Amino acids: CASSWDGNQPQHF.

This chain connects TRBV29-1 to TRBJ2-7; a weak D match, TRBD2 (5 bases). Germline V gene sequence: CDR1 SQVTM, CDR2 ANQGSEA. Trimming shortened V by 6 bases and J by 4 bases, and 16 bases separated the two germline ends. The length of the CDR3 is 13 residues. CDR3 in DNA: TGCAGCGTAGGGAGTCGTTCGGGGTACGAGCAGTACTTC. The encoded protein is CSVGSRSGYEQYF.

This clone was seen more than once but under ten times. The V and J genes are TRBV19 and TRBJ2-1; D may be TRBD2 (5 bases). The CDR3 loop spans 15 amino acids. Germline loops: CDR1 LNHDA, CDR2 SQIVND (reference sequence). V lost 7 bases to trimming and J lost 2 bases, with 15 bases between them. CDR3 in amino acids: CASTSGIHTYNEQFF. For the CDR3, the DNA is TGTGCCAGTACCTCCGGGATCCACACCTACAATGAGCAGTTCTTC.

The CDR3 bases are TGTGCCAGCAGCTTAAGGACAGGGGGGCTAAACATTCAGTACTTC. This gives the protein CASSLRTGGLNIQYF. The chain joins TRBV7-2 to TRBJ2-4; 10 nucleotides line up with TRBD1. The germline V gene encodes CDR1 SGHTA and CDR2 FQGNSA. The V and J ends lost 2 bases and 6 bases, in that order; junction bases with no gene match: 4. This CDR3 spans 15 amino acids.

This clone was picked up a small number of times. V is TRBV29-1 and J is TRBJ1-1; weak D call: TRBD1 (6 bases). V was clipped by 4 bases and J by 3 bases, with 18 bases between them. The germline V gene encodes CDR1 SQVTM and CDR2 ANQGSEA. CDR3 length equals 15 residues. CDR3 sequence (DNA): TGCAGCGTTGGGGGGGGACATGTTTCGGACACTGAAGCTTTCTTT. It codes for CSVGGGHVSDTEAFF.

The chain combines TRBV5-1 with TRBJ1-1; D remains ambiguous. V gave up 4 bases and J gave up 4 bases, with 14 bases separating them. The germline gives CDR1 SGHRS, CDR2 YFSETQ. This CDR3 spans 14 amino acids. Written as DNA, the CDR3 is TGCGCCAGCAGCGGCAGTGGGCTGGGCACTGAAGCTTTCTTT. Its protein product is CASSGSGLGTEAFF. The variable domain in full, with the rest retrieved from reference TRBV5-1 and TRBJ1-1, is KAGVTQTPRYLIKTRGQQVTLSCSPISGHRSVSWYQQTPGQGLQFLFEYFSETQRNKGNFPGRFSGRQFSNSRSEMNVSTLELGDSALYLCASSGSGLGTEAFFGQGTRLTVV.

This clone was counted only a few times. This sequence joins TRBV7-9 and TRBJ2-5, with D perhaps given as TRBD1 or TRBD2 (5 bases each). The CDR3 covers 14 residues. Trimming stripped 4 bases from V and 1 base from J, with 10 bases between. The germline V gene has CDR1 SEHNR and CDR2 FQNEAQ (reference sequence). The CDR3 region is CASSSPGPQETQYF. The CDR3 DNA reads as TGTGCCAGCAGCTCACCGGGACCCCAAGAGACCCAGTACTTC. Drawing the rest from reference TRBV7-9 and TRBJ2-5, the complete variable domain is DTGVSQNPRHKITKRGQNVTFRCDPISEHNRLYWYRQTLGQGPEFLTYFQNEAQLEKSRLLSDRFSAERPKGSFSTLEIQRTEQGDSAMYLCASSSPGPQETQYFGPGTRLLVL.

Regarding this clone: In the same sample, other DNA sequences code for this CDR3. The rearrangement links TRBV10-3 to TRBJ2-3; TRBD2 matches at 9 bases. The length of the CDR3 is 14 residues. V shed 2 bases and J 3 bases; nucleotides not matched to a gene: 0. Looked up from germline, CDR1 is ENHRY and CDR2 is SYGVKD. Written as DNA, the CDR3 is TGTGCCATCAGTGAGACTAGCGGGACAGATACGCAGTATTTT. This translates into CAISETSGTDTQYF.

V usage is TRBV25-1 and J usage is TRBJ1-5; unclear D gene. This CDR3 comprises 14 residues. Germline lookup yields CDR1 MGHDK and CDR2 SYGVNS. Trimming took off 1 base at V and 8 bases at J, with 12 bases between the two ends. CDR3 in DNA: TGTGCCAGCAGTGAATCTGGACCGGCCAAGCCCCAGCATTTT. Translation gives CASSESGPAKPQHF. The full variable domain, its missing parts supplied by reference TRBV25-1 and TRBJ1-5, is EADIYQTPRYLVIGTGKKITLECSQTMGHDKMYWYQQDPGMELHLIHYSYGVNSTEKGDLSSESTVSRIRTEHFPLTLESARPSHTSQYLCASSESGPAKPQHFGDGTRLSIL.

J is TRBJ2-7 and V is TRBV27, with TRBD1 identical over 8 bases. V was clipped by 6 bases and J by 10 bases; unmatched bases: 5. Germline V gives CDR1 MNHEY, CDR2 SMNVEV (reference sequence). The CDR3 contains 11 residues. The CDR3 spells CASRGQVHQYF. For the CDR3, the DNA is TGTGCCAGCAGGGGACAGGTCCACCAGTACTTC.

The rearrangement joins TRBV4-1 to TRBJ2-7; D is possibly TRBD1 or TRBD2 (5 bases each). This CDR3 is 16 amino acids long. From germline, CDR1 is MGHRA and CDR2 YSYEKL. The V and J ends lost 4 bases and 3 bases respectively, with 19 bases between them. The CDR3 spells CASSPERGAMSYEQYF. CDR3 bases: TGCGCCAGCAGCCCCGAGAGGGGCGCTATGAGCTACGAGCAGTACTTC.

The gene calls are TRBV5-6 and TRBJ2-3, with 12 bases identical to TRBD1. There are 16 residues in the CDR3. The germline gives CDR1 SGHDT, CDR2 YYEEEE. J lost 4 bases, V lost 4 bases, and 7 bases had no gene match. The CDR3 DNA follows: TGTGCCAGCAGCCAAGGGACAGGGGGCTGGGCAGATACGCAGTATTTT. Protein product: CASSQGTGGWADTQYF.

This rearrangement joins TRBV6-5 to TRBJ2-2; D is unclear. The CDR3 contains 13 residues. V was pared by 2 bases and J by 9 bases, with 10 bases between. Germline-derived CDR1 and CDR2 are MNHEY and SVGAGI. CDR3 bases: TGTGCCAGCAGTTACGAGGTTTTCCGGGAGCTGTTTTTT. Amino acid sequence: CASSYEVFRELFF.

The CDR3 nucleotides read TGCAGCGCGGGGACTAGCGGGACCGGGGAGCTGTTTTTT. It codes for CSAGTSGTGELFF. The rearrangement joins TRBV29-1 to TRBJ2-2; 12 bases line up with TRBD2. There are 13 residues in the CDR3. J was trimmed by 5 bases and V by 7 bases; bases with no gene match: 2. The germline V gene encodes CDR1 SQVTM and CDR2 ANQGSEA.

This chain joins TRBV19 and TRBJ2-1; a weak D match, TRBD1 (6 bases). Germline CDR1 reads LNHDA; CDR2 reads SQIVND (reference sequence). This CDR3 contains 14 residues. V lost 5 bases, J lost 4 bases, and 12 bases lay in between. The DNA for the CDR3 is TGTGCCAGTAGTCCGTCGGACAGATACAATGAGCAGTTCTTC. It is translated as CASSPSDRYNEQFF.

The chain has TRBV5-1 and TRBJ2-3; 11 bases fit TRBD1. The CDR3 runs 19 residues. Per the germline V gene, CDR1 is SGHRS and CDR2 is YFSETQ. V shed 5 bases, J shed 3 bases, and the junction held 17 bases outside the gene matches. DNA of the CDR3: TGCGCCAGCAGTTTCGGAAGGGACAGGGGGAAGATGGAGACAGATACGCAGTATTTT. Amino acid sequence: CASSFGRDRGKMETDTQYF.

This clone has just one count. The genes are TRBV7-2 and TRBJ2-3, with 8 bases that match TRBD2. Germline values: CDR1 SGHTA, CDR2 FQGNSA. The junction had 2 bases not matched to a gene; V was cut back by 4 bases and J by 2 bases. This CDR3 contains 14 residues. CDR3 amino acids: CASSSGLATDTQYF. CDR3 in DNA: TGTGCCAGCAGCTCAGGACTAGCCACAGATACGCAGTATTTT.

The rearrangement uses TRBV5-1 and TRBJ2-5; 7 bases align to TRBD1. The V segment lost 2 bases and the J segment 3 bases; nucleotides outside the gene matches: 7. The CDR3 has 15 residues. Germline V gene lookup returns CDR1 SGHRS and CDR2 YFSETQ. The CDR3 DNA is TGCGCCAGCAGCTTATTGGGGCAGGGGGAAGAGACCCAGTACTTC. The encoded protein is CASSLLGQGEETQYF.

The V and J genes are TRBV29-1 and TRBJ1-2; 9 positions match TRBD1. The J segment lost 8 bases and the V segment lost 6 bases, leaving 7 bases of the junction unmatched. This CDR3 comprises 12 residues. Germline CDR1 SQVTM, CDR2 ANQGSEA. CDR3: CSVGTGIEGYTF. CDR3 nucleotide sequence: TGCAGCGTCGGGACAGGGATTGAGGGCTACACCTTC. Full variable domain (missing parts from reference TRBV29-1 and TRBJ1-2): SAVISQKPSRDICQRGTSLTIQCQVDSQVTMMFWYRQQPGQSLTLIATANQGSEATYESGFVIDKFPISRPNLTFSTLTVSNMSPEDSSIYLCSVGTGIEGYTFGSGTRLTVV.

CDR3 bases: TGTGCCTGGAGTCCTTATGCTACTAACTATGGCTACACCTTC. Its translation: CAWSPYATNYGYTF. This chain joins TRBV30 and TRBJ1-2; D gene unclear. The CDR3 has 14 residues. Trimming took 2 bases from V and 0 from J, leaving 10 bases between them. Germline V lookup: CDR1 GTSNPN, CDR2 SVGIG (reference sequence).

The CDR3 spells CASSLRVYQETQYF. The CDR3 DNA follows: TGTGCCAGCAGTCTCAGGGTCTACCAAGAGACCCAGTACTTC. V usage is TRBV27 and J usage is TRBJ2-5; TRBD1 might be the D (5 bases). Germline V gives CDR1 MNHEY, CDR2 SMNVEV (reference sequence). V lost 5 bases and J 0 bases, leaving 10 bases between the germline ends. The CDR3 is made up of 14 amino acids.

The V and J genes are TRBV10-3 and TRBJ2-7; D not resolved. Looked up from germline, CDR1 is ENHRY and CDR2 is SYGVKD. This CDR3 has 12 amino acids. V was shortened by 11 bases and J by 4 bases, with 15 bases between the two germline ends. CDR3 nucleotide sequence: TGTGCCGCGAAAACTCCGGAATACGAGCAGTACTTC. It specifies CAAKTPEYEQYF.

This clone was picked up a small number of times. The J gene is TRBJ1-1, the V gene TRBV20-1; D gene ambiguous. There are 11 residues in the CDR3. CDR1 DFQATT and CDR2 SNEGSKA come from the germline V gene (reference sequence). The germline V and J ends were trimmed by 2 bases and 7 bases, with 8 bases remaining between them. The DNA for the CDR3 is TGCAGTGCTAGATGGAGAAATGAAGCTTTCTTT. Amino acids: CSARWRNEAFF.

The rearrangement joins TRBV30 to TRBJ1-1; D is ambiguous. CDR3 length: 13 residues. Trimming took off 8 bases at V and 2 bases at J, with 15 bases between the two ends. From germline, CDR1 is GTSNPN and CDR2 SVGIG (reference sequence). The CDR3 DNA follows: TGTGCCGCCTGCAGGCAACCAAACACTGAAGCTTTCTTT. Residues: CAACRQPNTEAFF.

The chain uses TRBV5-6 and TRBJ2-2; 7 bases line up with TRBD2. Germline V gene data show CDR1 as SGHDT and CDR2 as YYEEEE. V was pared by 3 bases and J by 0 bases, with 14 bases of the junction left unmatched. The CDR3 has 19 residues. CDR3 nucleotides: TGTGCCAGCAGCTCAAGGTGGTTGGTAGCGGGCCCGAACACCGGGGAGCTGTTTTTT. It translates to CASSSRWLVAGPNTGELFF.

This sequence joins TRBV9 and TRBJ2-7, with 7 nucleotides matching TRBD2. This CDR3 region has 18 residues. The trim removed 0 bases at V and 2 bases at J, leaving 14 bases unmatched. Germline CDR1 and CDR2: SGDLS and YYNGEE. This CDR3 reads CASSVGASGRGVTYEQYF. CDR3 coding DNA: TGTGCCAGCAGCGTAGGCGCCTCGGGGAGGGGTGTAACCTACGAGCAGTACTTC.

V gene TRBV30 combines with J gene TRBJ1-6; D remains ambiguous. The CDR3 spans 14 residues. Germline CDR1 is GTSNPN and CDR2 is SVGIG (reference sequence). Between the trimmed V and J ends, which lost 0 bases and 10 bases, there was a span of 13 bases. CDR3 coding DNA: TGTGCCTGGAGTGTATGGTCCCGCGGGTCACCCCTCCACTTT. This translates into CAWSVWSRGSPLHF.

This sequence joins TRBV29-1 and TRBJ1-1; unclear D gene. This CDR3 has 14 residues. Germline loops: CDR1 SQVTM, CDR2 ANQGSEA. This chain's CDR3 is CSVGMLQPNTEAFF. The CDR3 DNA reads TGCAGTGTCGGGATGCTACAGCCGAACACTGAAGCTTTCTTT.

This clone was seen more than once but under ten times. The rearrangement uses TRBV7-2 and TRBJ1-5, with a weak D call TRBD1 (6 bases). V lost 1 base and J 7 bases, leaving 14 bases between the germline ends. Germline V gene lookup returns CDR1 SGHTA and CDR2 FQGNSA. The CDR3 sequence is 15 residues long. As DNA, the CDR3 is TGTGCCAGCAGCTTAGGAGGGGGGGCGAGACAGCCCCAGCATTTT. Its protein is CASSLGGGARQPQHF. Using reference TRBV7-2 and TRBJ1-5 for the parts outside the CDR3, the full variable domain is GAGVSQSPSNKVTEKGKDVELRCDPISGHTALYWYRQSLGQGLEFLIYFQGNSAPDKSGLPSDRFSAERTGGSVSTLTIQRTQQEDSAVYLCASSLGGGARQPQHFGDGTRLSIL.

The chain employs TRBV6-1 and TRBJ1-1; the D is unclear. V dropped 7 bases and J dropped 5 bases, with 11 bases sitting between them. The CDR3 extends over 12 amino acids. The V gene's germline CDR1 is MNHNS and CDR2 SASEGT. The CDR3 nucleotides are TGTGCCAGCATATGGATGGGTACTGAAGCTTTCTTT. As protein: CASIWMGTEAFF.

The rearrangement joins TRBV23-1 to TRBJ2-3; possible D gene TRBD1, 5 bases. TRBV23-1 is designated an ORF whose function remains uncertain. V lost 9 bases, J lost 2 bases, and 12 bases lay in between. CDR3 length: 13 amino acids. The DNA of the CDR3 is TGCGCCAGGGAAAGGGGTAACACAGATACGCAGTATTTT. It is translated as CARERGNTDTQYF.